This T cell receptor beta chain was profiled in a study of T cell repertoires in chronic hepatitis B (dated 2019 in TCRdb). The protocol used for the library was the immunoSEQ multiplex PCR assay. TCRdb mirrors the immuneACCESS table, restricted to in-frame sequences. Some clones are absent from its copies; in checked studies, under half trace to an unresolved V gene, and the reason for the others is unknown. The sample's table lists a count of about 83 clones. This clone was found once. Its recognized antigen is unknown. The record has no base qualities; no much larger clone is one base away. The source material was total CD8+ T cells from PBMCs. The source is a human donor with chronic hepatitis B virus infection.

The DNA sequence reads TGTGCCAGCAGCTTAGGGGGGTATAACACTGAAGCTTTCTTT. Its amino acids are CASSLGGYNTEAFF. The rearrangement combines TRBV13 with TRBJ1-1, with the D gene not confidently named. The CDR3 starts with the cysteine, ends with the phenylalanine, and has 14 residues. The DNA shown is the 42-base CDR3, in frame from base 1. Cut back by 0 bases and 2 bases, the V and J ends lie 7 bases apart. CDR1 is given as PRHDT and CDR2 as FYEKMQ, both from the germline V gene (reference sequence).